A selection of T cell receptor beta chains follows, all from one sample in a study of shared clonotypes between healthy human individuals. The method was immunoSEQ multiplex PCR; TCRdb's version includes in-frame clones alone and lacks a portion of them. The sample carries approximately 1,500,000 clones, roughly 96% recorded once. The specimen sequenced was naive CD4+ T cells sorted from blood. The receptor source for this set is a man aged 25-40 years in good health. Each CDR3 is given with its conserved first and last residue. Fields, in order: V gene, clone size, D gene, J gene, CDR3 DNA, CDR3 protein. D genes are given only for firm matches. Some rows mark clone size as missing; the rest say once, few, many or name a class of expanded clone.

v_call: TRBV7-2; clone_size: -; d_call: -; j_call: TRBJ1-2; cdr3_nt: TGTGCCAGCAGCATCGGACCAGGAGGCTACACCTTC; cdr3_aa: CASSIGPGGYTF
v_call: TRBV5-1; clone_size: -; d_call: -; j_call: TRBJ2-1; cdr3_nt: TGCGCCAGCAGCTTGGCCCCCCCGCCTTACAATGAGCAGTTCTTC; cdr3_aa: CASSLAPPPYNEQFF
v_call: TRBV28; clone_size: -; d_call: -; j_call: TRBJ2-5; cdr3_nt: TGTGCCAGCAGTTTCAATAGGGGGACCCAGTACTTC; cdr3_aa: CASSFNRGTQYF
v_call: TRBV27; clone_size: once; d_call: -; j_call: TRBJ1-2; cdr3_nt: TGTGCCACTCGGCACTATGGCTACACCTTC; cdr3_aa: CATRHYGYTF
v_call: TRBV11-2; clone_size: -; d_call: -; j_call: TRBJ2-4; cdr3_nt: TGTGCCAGCAGCTTAAAGCGAAGAAACATTCAGTACTTC; cdr3_aa: CASSLKRRNIQYF
v_call: TRBV27; clone_size: -; d_call: TRBD2; j_call: TRBJ2-1; cdr3_nt: TGTGCCAGCTTCGGACTAGCGGGAGGTCGCAGCTCCTACAATGAGCAGTTCTTC; cdr3_aa: CASFGLAGGRSSYNEQFF
v_call: TRBV9; clone_size: -; d_call: -; j_call: TRBJ2-7; cdr3_nt: TGTGCCAGCAGCGTAGGTGGGGTAAAATACGAGCAGTACTTC; cdr3_aa: CASSVGGVKYEQYF
v_call: TRBV9; clone_size: -; d_call: -; j_call: TRBJ2-3; cdr3_nt: TGTGCCAGCAGCGTCACCACAGATACGCAGTATTTT; cdr3_aa: CASSVTTDTQYF
v_call: TRBV7-2; clone_size: -; d_call: -; j_call: TRBJ1-5; cdr3_nt: TGTGCCAGCAGCTTAGCTAGCAATCAGCCCCAGCATTTT; cdr3_aa: CASSLASNQPQHF
v_call: TRBV4-3; clone_size: once; d_call: -; j_call: TRBJ2-3; cdr3_nt: TGCGCCAGCTCGCCCGGCGAGCGTCTCACAGATACGCAGTATTTT; cdr3_aa: CASSPGERLTDTQYF
v_call: TRBV5-1; clone_size: -; d_call: -; j_call: TRBJ2-7; cdr3_nt: TGCGCCAGCACTCTCGGACAGATACTAGCCTACGAGCAGTACTTC; cdr3_aa: CASTLGQILAYEQYF
v_call: TRBV6-4; clone_size: -; d_call: -; j_call: TRBJ2-1; cdr3_nt: TGTGCCAGCAGGGGCCCAGGGAACAATGAGCAGTTCTTC; cdr3_aa: CASRGPGNNEQFF
v_call: TRBV11-2; clone_size: -; d_call: -; j_call: TRBJ1-1; cdr3_nt: TGTGCCAGCAGCGTGACGACTGAAGCTTTCTTT; cdr3_aa: CASSVTTEAFF
v_call: TRBV28; clone_size: -; d_call: -; j_call: TRBJ1-4; cdr3_nt: TGTGCCAGCAGTTTTTGGAGGGGAGGTGAAAAACTGTTTTTT; cdr3_aa: CASSFWRGGEKLFF
v_call: TRBV5-1; clone_size: -; d_call: -; j_call: TRBJ1-2; cdr3_nt: TGCGCCAGCAGCTTAAGACAGAACTATGGCTACACCTTC; cdr3_aa: CASSLRQNYGYTF
v_call: TRBV30; clone_size: -; d_call: -; j_call: TRBJ1-1; cdr3_nt: TGTGCCTGGGGTCCGAAGAACACTGAAGCTTTCTTT; cdr3_aa: CAWGPKNTEAFF
v_call: TRBV5-1; clone_size: -; d_call: TRBD1; j_call: TRBJ1-1; cdr3_nt: TGCGCCAGCAGCTTGGCCAACAGGGGGAACACTGAAGCTTTCTTT; cdr3_aa: CASSLANRGNTEAFF
v_call: TRBV19; clone_size: once; d_call: TRBD1; j_call: TRBJ2-6; cdr3_nt: TGTGCCAGTAGCCGGGGACAGGGGATGGCTGGGGCCAACGTCCTGACTTTC; cdr3_aa: CASSRGQGMAGANVLTF
v_call: TRBV9; clone_size: -; d_call: -; j_call: TRBJ2-3; cdr3_nt: TGTGCCAGCAGCGTAGCTGAAGGGCTCCCGCAGTATTTT; cdr3_aa: CASSVAEGLPQYF
v_call: TRBV5-1; clone_size: -; d_call: -; j_call: TRBJ2-7; cdr3_nt: TGCGCCAGCAGCCTGAGTCGAGGTACCTACGAGCAGTACTTC; cdr3_aa: CASSLSRGTYEQYF
v_call: TRBV12-5; clone_size: -; d_call: TRBD1; j_call: TRBJ1-2; cdr3_nt: TGTGCTAGTGGTTTTCTCGTCAGGGACAGGAGTAACTATGGCTACACCTTC; cdr3_aa: CASGFLVRDRSNYGYTF
v_call: TRBV27; clone_size: -; d_call: TRBD1; j_call: TRBJ2-7; cdr3_nt: TGTGCCAGCAGTTTACGCCTGGGGGGACAGGGGGCGGGAGAGCAGTACTTC; cdr3_aa: CASSLRLGGQGAGEQYF
v_call: TRBV21-1; clone_size: -; d_call: -; j_call: TRBJ2-7; cdr3_nt: TGTGCCAGCAGCAAATCGGACAGGGCTTGTTACTACGAGCAGTACTTC; cdr3_aa: CASSKSDRACYYEQYF
v_call: TRBV9; clone_size: -; d_call: -; j_call: TRBJ2-2; cdr3_nt: TGTGCCAGCAGCGTAGTACCCACCGGGGAGCTGTTTTTT; cdr3_aa: CASSVVPTGELFF
v_call: TRBV5-1; clone_size: -; d_call: -; j_call: TRBJ2-4; cdr3_nt: TGCGCCAGCGGCCTAGGGGAGGCCAAAAACATTCAGTACTTC; cdr3_aa: CASGLGEAKNIQYF
v_call: TRBV7-8; clone_size: few; d_call: -; j_call: TRBJ1-2; cdr3_nt: TGTGCCAGCAGCTCGCTTAACCCAGGGTCCTATGGCTACACCTTC; cdr3_aa: CASSSLNPGSYGYTF
v_call: TRBV9; clone_size: -; d_call: -; j_call: TRBJ1-3; cdr3_nt: TGTGCCAGCAGCGTAGGACCGGCCTCTGGAAACACCATATATTTT; cdr3_aa: CASSVGPASGNTIYF
v_call: TRBV29-1; clone_size: -; d_call: TRBD2; j_call: TRBJ2-5; cdr3_nt: TGCAGCGTTCAAAAAGGGACTAGCGGGAGTGGAGAGACCCAGTACTTC; cdr3_aa: CSVQKGTSGSGETQYF
v_call: TRBV18; clone_size: -; d_call: -; j_call: TRBJ2-7; cdr3_nt: TGTGCCAGCTCACCTCCGGGGTCGTACGAGCAGTACTTC; cdr3_aa: CASSPPGSYEQYF
v_call: TRBV4-1; clone_size: -; d_call: -; j_call: TRBJ1-5; cdr3_nt: TGCGCCAGCAGCCAAGACGGCCAGGAAGATCAGCCCCAGCATTTT; cdr3_aa: CASSQDGQEDQPQHF
v_call: TRBV19; clone_size: -; d_call: TRBD1; j_call: TRBJ2-7; cdr3_nt: TGTGCCAGTGTTTGGGACAGCTCCTACGAGCAGTACTTC; cdr3_aa: CASVWDSSYEQYF
v_call: TRBV28; clone_size: once; d_call: -; j_call: TRBJ1-5; cdr3_nt: TGTGCCAGCAGTTTATCAGGGACTAGGTCCCAGCCCCAGCATTTT; cdr3_aa: CASSLSGTRSQPQHF
v_call: TRBV5-1; clone_size: -; d_call: -; j_call: TRBJ2-1; cdr3_nt: TGCGCCAGCAGCGCCTCAGGCCAGAGTGGGAATGAGCAGTTCTTC; cdr3_aa: CASSASGQSGNEQFF
v_call: TRBV5-1; clone_size: -; d_call: TRBD2; j_call: TRBJ2-7; cdr3_nt: TGCGCCAGCAGCGCCGGACTAGCGGGGGTACTCTACGAGCAGTACTTC; cdr3_aa: CASSAGLAGVLYEQYF
v_call: TRBV6-1; clone_size: -; d_call: -; j_call: TRBJ2-5; cdr3_nt: TGTGCCAGCACCATTGGACTCCGACAGACCCAGTACTTC; cdr3_aa: CASTIGLRQTQYF
v_call: TRBV18; clone_size: once; d_call: -; j_call: TRBJ2-3; cdr3_nt: TGTGCCAGCTCACCACTAAAGGGGTTGGCAGATACGCAGTATTTT; cdr3_aa: CASSPLKGLADTQYF
v_call: TRBV5-1; clone_size: -; d_call: TRBD1; j_call: TRBJ1-5; cdr3_nt: TGCGCCAGCAGCAGGACAGGGGCGGTCAATCAGCCCCAGCATTTT; cdr3_aa: CASSRTGAVNQPQHF
v_call: TRBV19; clone_size: -; d_call: -; j_call: TRBJ1-5; cdr3_nt: TGTGCCAGTACGGAGGACCGGGGGGAGCCCCAGCATTTT; cdr3_aa: CASTEDRGEPQHF
v_call: TRBV25-1; clone_size: -; d_call: TRBD2; j_call: TRBJ2-1; cdr3_nt: TGTGCCAGCAGTGAAGTTGGCGGGAGCTCCTACAATGAGCAGTTCTTC; cdr3_aa: CASSEVGGSSYNEQFF
v_call: TRBV19; clone_size: -; d_call: -; j_call: TRBJ2-2; cdr3_nt: TGTGCCAGTGCCCTCCGAGGTGGCGGGGAGCTGTTTTTT; cdr3_aa: CASALRGGGELFF
v_call: TRBV15; clone_size: -; d_call: -; j_call: TRBJ2-5; cdr3_nt: TGTGCCACCAGCAGTCAGGGAACCCAGTACTTC; cdr3_aa: CATSSQGTQYF
v_call: TRBV28; clone_size: -; d_call: -; j_call: TRBJ2-1; cdr3_nt: TGTGCCAGCAGTTCCCCGGCGGGACAGCACAATGAGCAGTTCTTC; cdr3_aa: CASSSPAGQHNEQFF
v_call: TRBV2; clone_size: -; d_call: -; j_call: TRBJ2-3; cdr3_nt: TGTGCCAGCACGAGCAGTTACCTTACAGATACGCAGTATTTT; cdr3_aa: CASTSSYLTDTQYF
v_call: TRBV29-1; clone_size: -; d_call: TRBD1; j_call: TRBJ2-7; cdr3_nt: TGCAGCGTGAGCCGGACAGGGGGTTACGAGCAGTACTTC; cdr3_aa: CSVSRTGGYEQYF
v_call: TRBV2; clone_size: -; d_call: -; j_call: TRBJ1-5; cdr3_nt: TGTGCCAGCAGTGTATACATTCAGCCCCAGCATTTT; cdr3_aa: CASSVYIQPQHF
v_call: TRBV7-9; clone_size: -; d_call: TRBD2; j_call: TRBJ2-3; cdr3_nt: TGTGCCAGCAGCTTTTTCCCGGGAGGGCCGGGGGATACGCAGTATTTT; cdr3_aa: CASSFFPGGPGDTQYF
v_call: TRBV5-4; clone_size: -; d_call: -; j_call: TRBJ2-7; cdr3_nt: TGTGCCAGCAGCTTGGATATCGGAAAGAGCTCCTACGAGCAGTACTTC; cdr3_aa: CASSLDIGKSSYEQYF
v_call: TRBV6-1; clone_size: -; d_call: TRBD2; j_call: TRBJ2-5; cdr3_nt: TGTGCCAGCAGGGGACTATTCCCCAAAGAGACCCAGTACTTC; cdr3_aa: CASRGLFPKETQYF
v_call: TRBV19; clone_size: -; d_call: -; j_call: TRBJ1-2; cdr3_nt: TGTGCCAGTAGTATCTCTCCGAACTATGGCTATACCTTC; cdr3_aa: CASSISPNYGYTF
v_call: TRBV5-1; clone_size: -; d_call: -; j_call: TRBJ2-7; cdr3_nt: TGCGCCAGCAGCTTGGCGGTGGCGTCCTACGAGCAGTACTTC; cdr3_aa: CASSLAVASYEQYF
v_call: TRBV6-5; clone_size: -; d_call: -; j_call: TRBJ1-2; cdr3_nt: TGTGCCAGCAGTTACCAGCCCACAGACGCCATTTATGGCTACACCTTC; cdr3_aa: CASSYQPTDAIYGYTF
v_call: TRBV6-6; clone_size: -; d_call: -; j_call: TRBJ2-5; cdr3_nt: TGTGCCAGCAGTTACTGGCAGGGGTTGGAGACCCAGTACTTC; cdr3_aa: CASSYWQGLETQYF
v_call: TRBV5-8; clone_size: -; d_call: -; j_call: TRBJ2-1; cdr3_nt: TGTGCCAGCAGCTTTACTAGCCTCTCCAGCAATGAGCAGTTCTTC; cdr3_aa: CASSFTSLSSNEQFF
v_call: TRBV10-3; clone_size: once; d_call: -; j_call: TRBJ1-3; cdr3_nt: TGTGCCATCAGTGTTGAGGGCTTGAGCTCTGGAAACACCATATATTTT; cdr3_aa: CAISVEGLSSGNTIYF
v_call: TRBV2; clone_size: -; d_call: -; j_call: TRBJ1-5; cdr3_nt: TGTGCCAGCACCCGGACCGAGGGAAATCAGCCCCAGCATTTT; cdr3_aa: CASTRTEGNQPQHF
v_call: TRBV4-2; clone_size: -; d_call: -; j_call: TRBJ1-2; cdr3_nt: TGTGCCAGCAGCCCAGGGCAGGGAATGGGCTATGGCTACACCTTC; cdr3_aa: CASSPGQGMGYGYTF
v_call: TRBV18; clone_size: -; d_call: TRBD2; j_call: TRBJ2-5; cdr3_nt: TGTGCCAGCTCCCCGGGACTAGCGGGAGTACAAGAGACCCAGTACTTC; cdr3_aa: CASSPGLAGVQETQYF
v_call: TRBV7-2; clone_size: -; d_call: -; j_call: TRBJ2-5; cdr3_nt: TGTGCCAGCAGCCGTATTTCAGGGTCGTCGGAGACCCAGTACTTC; cdr3_aa: CASSRISGSSETQYF
v_call: TRBV30; clone_size: -; d_call: -; j_call: TRBJ2-3; cdr3_nt: TGTGCCTGGAGTACTTCCCTGTTT; cdr3_aa: CAWSTSLF